The 24 T cell receptor beta chains below all came from one sample that was sequenced in a study of blood T cell repertoires in COVID-19. Assay used: immunoSEQ multiplex PCR; TCRdb lists only in-frame clones, some missing. The table has 150,000 to 200,000 clones, roughly nine tenths seen once. What was sequenced was peripheral blood. These receptors were collected from a woman in her 70s with acute or convalescent COVID-19.

The genes are TRBV5-1 and TRBJ2-2, with D perhaps matching TRBD2 (5 bases). The CDR3 totals 14 residues. The germline CDR1 and CDR2 sequences are SGHRS and YFSETQ. V was clipped by 4 bases and J by 6 bases, with 13 bases between them. The CDR3 reads CASSPLTGSGELFF. The CDR3 DNA reads as TGCGCCAGCAGCCCTCTGACGGGGTCCGGGGAGCTGTTTTTT.

V is TRBV6-6 and J is TRBJ1-4, with TRBD1 matching 9 bases. Germline loops: CDR1 MNHNY, CDR2 SVGAGI (reference sequence). The CDR3 runs to 16 residues. Trimming removed 6 bases from V and 7 bases from J; junction bases left unmatched: 12. CDR3 DNA sequence: TGTGCCAGCAGCGACTATGCCGGGACAGGGAGTGAAAAACTGTTTTTT. Translated, it gives CASSDYAGTGSEKLFF.

V usage is TRBV28 and J usage is TRBJ1-6, with D hard to call. Germline values: CDR1 MDHEN, CDR2 SYDVKM. This CDR3 has 14 residues. With 1 base removed from V and 9 bases from J, the gap between germline ends came to 10 bases. The DNA of the CDR3 is TGTGCCAGCAGTTTATTGAGGGCCGGTTCACCCCTCCACTTT. Encoded protein: CASSLLRAGSPLHF.

The chain couples TRBV19 to TRBJ1-6; 9 nucleotides match TRBD1. Losses at the gene ends were 5 bases for V and 10 bases for J; bases not matched to a gene: 9. From germline, CDR1 is LNHDA and CDR2 SQIVND (reference sequence). The CDR3 spans 15 residues. The CDR3 nucleotides read TGTGCCAGTAGTTACCGGACAGGGGTAAAATCACCCCTCCACTTT. Translation gives CASSYRTGVKSPLHF.

The rearrangement joins TRBV19 to TRBJ2-5; TRBD2 matches at 12 bases. The CDR3 consists of 15 residues. CDR1 is LNHDA and CDR2 is SQIVND in the germline V gene (reference sequence). V trimming: 5 bases; J trimming: 5 bases; junction bases outside the gene matches: 6. The DNA for the CDR3 is TGTGCCAGTAGTCTAGGACTAGCGGGATTTGAGACCCAGTACTTC. This encodes CASSLGLAGFETQYF.

The gene calls are TRBV27 and TRBJ2-1; the D is unclear. Germline loops: CDR1 MNHEY, CDR2 SMNVEV (reference sequence). This CDR3 is 14 amino acids long. Trimming removed 3 bases from V and 5 bases from J, with 11 bases in between. DNA of the CDR3: TGTGCCAGCAGTTTGAGTGGTAGAGACAATGAGCAGTTCTTC. Amino acids: CASSLSGRDNEQFF.

This chain connects TRBV5-5 to TRBJ1-2, with 8 bases identical to TRBD1. The CDR3 spans 16 residues. Unmatched junction bases numbered 13, after V lost 4 bases and J lost 5 bases. CDR1 and CDR2 from the germline V gene are SGHKS and YYEKEE (reference sequence). As DNA, the CDR3 is TGTGCCAGCAGCACGGACAGGGCCACTCCTCGTTATGGCTACACCTTC. It translates to CASSTDRATPRYGYTF.

The CDR3 sequence is CASTTQGAGAGELFF. DNA for the CDR3: TGTGCCAGTACCACACAGGGGGCTGGGGCCGGGGAGCTGTTTTTT. The chain couples TRBV19 to TRBJ2-2; 9 bases align to TRBD1. In germline, CDR1 is LNHDA, CDR2 SQIVND (reference sequence). The CDR3 totals 15 residues. Trimming cost V 7 bases and J 6 bases; bases outside gene matches: 9.

A single count supports this clone. The CDR3 DNA reads as TGTGCCTGGAGTTCCACTGCCTACGAGCAGTACTTC. This sequence encodes CAWSSTAYEQYF. This rearrangement joins TRBV30 to TRBJ2-7; D is ambiguous. The V gene lost 2 bases and the J gene lost 2 bases, with 7 bases spanning the gap. In germline, CDR1 is GTSNPN, CDR2 SVGIG (reference sequence). The CDR3 has 12 residues.

V and J are TRBV7-9 and TRBJ2-1; 7 bases match TRBD1. The junction had 21 bases not matched to a gene; V was cut back by 4 bases and J by 15 bases. Per the germline V gene, CDR1 is SEHNR and CDR2 is FQNEAQ (reference sequence). The CDR3 covers 16 residues. Here the CDR3 reads CASSSQPKGQPSRWFF. CDR3 nucleotides: TGTGCCAGCAGCTCTCAACCAAAGGGACAGCCGAGCAGGTGGTTCTTC.

This clone has a single count. The chain is built from TRBV6-6 and TRBJ1-2; 7 bases map to TRBD1. The CDR3 sequence is 15 residues long. In germline, CDR1 is MNHNY, CDR2 SVGAGI (reference sequence). V lost 2 bases, J lost 4 bases, and 7 bases stayed unmatched. CDR3 nucleotides: TGTGCCAGCAGTTACGACAACCAGGGGGGCTATGGCTACACCTTC. Amino acids: CASSYDNQGGYGYTF.

This rearrangement joins TRBV4-2 to TRBJ2-2; no reliable D call. This CDR3 contains 16 residues. Germline V gives CDR1 LGHNA, CDR2 YNFKEQ. Trimming removed 1 base from V and 4 bases from J, with 13 bases in between. The CDR3 coding sequence is TGTGCCAGCAGCCAAGGCACGCCAGCGATCACCGGGGAGCTGTTTTTT. Translated, it gives CASSQGTPAITGELFF.

The genes are TRBV5-1 and TRBJ1-4; 7 bases are shared with TRBD1. CDR3 length: 17 residues. V was clipped by 1 base and J by 2 bases; unmatched bases: 8. Germline V gene lookup returns CDR1 SGHRS and CDR2 YFSETQ. The CDR3 coding sequence is TGCGCCAGCAGCTTGAATGCAGGGGGAACTACTAATGAAAAACTGTTTTTT. Translated, it gives CASSLNAGGTTNEKLFF.

This rearrangement joins TRBV28 to TRBJ2-7; the match to TRBD1 covers 7 bases. Germline CDR1 is MDHEN and CDR2 is SYDVKM. V trimming: 5 bases; J trimming: 2 bases; junction bases outside the gene matches: 6. CDR3 size: 14 residues. CDR3 coding DNA: TGTGCCAGCAGTAAACGACAGGGCCCCTACGAGCAGTACTTC. Translated, it gives CASSKRQGPYEQYF. Looking up the rest from reference TRBV28 and TRBJ2-7 gives the full variable domain: DVKVTQSSRYLVKRTGEKVFLECVQDMDHENMFWYRQDPGLGLRLIYFSYDVKMKEKGDIPEGYSVSREKKERFSLILESASTNQTSMYLCASSKRQGPYEQYFGPGTRLTVT.

DNA of the CDR3: TGTGCCAGCAGCGGACAGGGGGTTAACACTGAAGCTTTCTTT. Translating gives CASSGQGVNTEAFF. The chain links TRBV6-5 to TRBJ1-1, with 10 bases lining up with TRBD1. Looked up from germline, CDR1 is MNHEY and CDR2 is SVGAGI. J lost 2 bases, V lost 6 bases, and 3 bases had no gene match. The CDR3 totals 14 residues.

This clone appeared a single time. The rearrangement links TRBV18 to TRBJ1-4; D gene ambiguous. V lost 1 base to trimming and J lost 6 bases, with 6 bases between them. Germline values: CDR1 KGHSH, CDR2 LQKENI. The CDR3 loop spans 13 amino acids. For the CDR3, the DNA is TGTGCCAGCTCACCACTCAGTCATGAAAAACTGTTTTTT. This translates into CASSPLSHEKLFF.

The rearrangement uses TRBV19 and TRBJ1-1, with unresolved D. V lost 6 bases and J 1 base, leaving 9 bases between the germline ends. The V gene's germline CDR1 is LNHDA and CDR2 SQIVND (reference sequence). This CDR3 is built from 13 residues. DNA for the CDR3: TGTGCCAGTAGCGTTTACAGGAACACTGAAGCTTTCTTT. This gives the protein CASSVYRNTEAFF. Variable domain in full (rest from reference TRBV19 and TRBJ1-1): DGGITQSPKYLFRKEGQNVTLSCEQNLNHDAMYWYRQDPGQGLRLIYYSQIVNDFQKGDIAEGYSVSREKKESFPLTVTSAQKNPTAFYLCASSVYRNTEAFFGQGTRLTVV.

The chain employs TRBV6-5 and TRBJ2-1, with 9 positions matching TRBD2. In germline, CDR1 is MNHEY, CDR2 SVGAGI. The CDR3 consists of 16 residues. After removal of 4 bases from V and 6 bases from J, the junction contained 10 bases not matched to a gene. The CDR3 loop is CASSFGTSRPGNEQFF. CDR3 DNA: TGTGCCAGCAGTTTTGGGACTAGCCGCCCCGGCAATGAGCAGTTCTTC.

The chain carries TRBV24-1 and TRBJ2-1, with TRBD2 as a possible D gene (6 bases). Germline CDR1 is KGHDR and CDR2 is SFDVKD. The CDR3 is 15 residues long. Trimming removed 3 bases at V and 8 bases at J, with 16 bases between. The CDR3: CATSDPASGVDEQFF. DNA of the CDR3: TGTGCCACCAGTGATCCTGCCTCGGGGGTTGATGAGCAGTTCTTC.

The chain combines TRBV6-1 with TRBJ2-6; TRBD2 matches at 11 bases. This CDR3 comprises 17 residues. J lost 4 bases, V lost 4 bases, and 6 bases had no gene match. CDR1 and CDR2 (germline): MNHNS, SASEGT. The CDR3 loop is CASSGVAGGQGANVLTF. DNA of the CDR3: TGTGCCAGCAGTGGAGTAGCGGGAGGGCAAGGGGCCAACGTCCTGACTTTC.

The rearrangement uses TRBV28 and TRBJ2-2, with D uncertain. Looked up from germline, CDR1 is MDHEN and CDR2 is SYDVKM. The V and J ends lost 2 bases and 6 bases respectively, with 19 bases between them. The CDR3 totals 17 residues. The DNA for the CDR3 is TGTGCCAGCAGTTTACTCTTCAGCCCAGCGTCGGCCGGGGAGCTGTTTTTT. This gives the protein CASSLLFSPASAGELFF.

There are a few counts of this clone. The chain uses TRBV10-3 and TRBJ1-5; no definite D call. Germline V gene sequence: CDR1 ENHRY, CDR2 SYGVKD. The CDR3 contains 14 residues. V dropped 3 bases and J dropped 2 bases, with 8 bases sitting between them. CDR3 protein: CAISDGGGNQPQHF. In DNA, the CDR3 is TGTGCCATCAGTGACGGTGGTGGCAATCAGCCCCAGCATTTT.

J is TRBJ1-4 and V is TRBV7-9; the D is unclear. CDR3 size: 15 residues. V lost 5 bases and J 4 bases, leaving 14 bases between the germline ends. Germline values: CDR1 SEHNR, CDR2 FQNEAQ (reference sequence). The CDR3 nucleotides read TGTGCCAGCAGCCGATCCTTGACGGGTAATGAAAAACTGTTTTTT. Translation gives CASSRSLTGNEKLFF.

The rearrangement joins TRBV6-5 to TRBJ1-6; tentatively, D is TRBD1 (6 bases). CDR3 length: 15 amino acids. V lost 6 bases and J 5 bases, leaving 14 bases between the germline ends. CDR1 and CDR2 from the germline V gene are MNHEY and SVGAGI. The CDR3 bases are TGTGCCAGCAGCCCGGCAGGGGACCATAATTCACCCCTCCACTTT. Residues: CASSPAGDHNSPLHF.